A selection of T cell receptor beta chains follows, all from one sample in a study of cytomegalovirus exposure and HLA in healthy donors. This table comes from immunoSEQ multiplex PCR, and its TCRdb copy is limited to in-frame clones, with some not included. This table holds about 140,000 clones, roughly 75% found once. Sequencing was carried out using PBMCs. Receptors were obtained from a man aged 40-50 years in good health and CMV-seropositive. Each CDR3 is given with its conserved first and last residue. Fields, in order: clone size, V gene, J gene, D gene, CDR3 protein, CDR3 DNA. A D gene is named only where the DNA matches it firmly. Expanded clones get a size class; other rows say once, few or many, or leave the size out.

size: once; V: TRBV7-9; J: TRBJ2-7; D: NA; CDR3: CASSLSYEQYF; DNA: TGTGCCAGCAGTCTTTCCTACGAGCAGTACTTC
size: NA; V: TRBV7-6; J: TRBJ2-5; D: TRBD1; CDR3: CASSASGGRETQYF; DNA: TGTGCCAGCAGCGCCTCAGGGGGCAGGGAGACCCAGTACTTC
size: NA; V: TRBV6-5; J: TRBJ1-1; D: NA; CDR3: CASSETGMNTEAFF; DNA: TGTGCCAGCAGTGAGACAGGTATGAACACTGAAGCTTTCTTT
size: NA; V: TRBV11-3; J: TRBJ2-1; D: NA; CDR3: CASSLEGASLNEQFF; DNA: TGTGCCAGCAGCTTAGAGGGGGCCAGTCTAAATGAGCAGTTCTTC
size: NA; V: TRBV5-4; J: TRBJ2-5; D: TRBD1; CDR3: CASSLNNRGREQYF; DNA: TGTGCCAGCAGCTTGAATAACAGGGGAAGGGAGCAGTACTTC
size: NA; V: TRBV7-2; J: TRBJ2-3; D: TRBD2; CDR3: CASSLGLAGTPSTDTQYF; DNA: TGTGCCAGCAGCCTTGGACTAGCGGGGACGCCTAGCACAGATACGCAGTATTTT
size: NA; V: TRBV11-2; J: TRBJ2-7; D: TRBD2; CDR3: CASSLGDYRYEQYF; DNA: TGTGCCAGCAGCTTGGGGGACTACAGATACGAGCAGTACTTC
size: NA; V: TRBV2; J: TRBJ2-7; D: NA; CDR3: CASSGFPAREQYF; DNA: TGTGCCAGCAGTGGATTTCCGGCCAGGGAGCAGTACTTC
size: NA; V: TRBV30; J: TRBJ2-5; D: TRBD2; CDR3: CACSGGGLQETQYF; DNA: TGTGCCTGCAGTGGCGGGGGTCTACAAGAGACCCAGTACTTC
size: few; V: TRBV7-2; J: TRBJ1-2; D: NA; CDR3: CASSSGTGHGYTF; DNA: TGTGCCAGCAGCTCGGGAACAGGGCATGGCTACACCTTC
size: NA; V: TRBV19; J: TRBJ1-2; D: NA; CDR3: CASSQGVNGYTF; DNA: TGTGCCAGTAGTCAGGGTGTAAATGGCTACACCTTC
size: once; V: TRBV4-1; J: TRBJ2-7; D: TRBD2; CDR3: CASSQTSGYEQYF; DNA: TGCGCCAGCAGTCAAACTAGCGGCTACGAGCAGTACTTC
size: NA; V: TRBV14; J: TRBJ2-2; D: NA; CDR3: CASRVGGTGELFF; DNA: TGTGCCAGCCGGGTTGGAGGCACCGGGGAGCTGTTTTTT
size: NA; V: TRBV10-2; J: TRBJ1-3; D: NA; CDR3: CASSEGSTTGSRNTIYF; DNA: TGCGCCAGCAGTGAAGGCTCTACTACAGGGAGTAGAAACACCATATATTTT
size: NA; V: TRBV5-6; J: TRBJ1-6; D: NA; CDR3: CASSSGGGDNSPLHF; DNA: TGTGCCAGCAGCTCCGGTGGGGGGGACAATTCACCCCTCCACTTT
size: NA; V: TRBV29-1; J: TRBJ2-2; D: TRBD1; CDR3: CSVLDRATGELFF; DNA: TGCAGCGTTCTGGACAGGGCAACCGGGGAGCTGTTTTTT
size: NA; V: TRBV5-4; J: TRBJ2-7; D: NA; CDR3: CASSPTTGWDEQYF; DNA: TGTGCCAGCAGCCCCACTACAGGTTGGGACGAGCAGTACTTC
size: NA; V: TRBV7-2; J: TRBJ2-7; D: NA; CDR3: CASSFTGPYEQYF; DNA: TGTGCCAGCAGCTTCACAGGGCCCTACGAGCAGTACTTC